The present T cell receptor (beta chain) was sequenced within a study of blood T cells in healthy people across ages. General observations from the study: PBMCs were not sorted, which prevented a conclusive comparison of naive versus antigen-experienced cells.

For the second PCR, which ran for about 7 to 12 cycles, a sample-barcoded 5' primer and a J-beta primer mix were used. TCRdb redid the calling of the 5' RACE reads with MiXCR, one entry per CDR3 protein. The sample has about 680,000 distinct CDR3 sequences, around 48% seen once. Germline CDR1 and CDR2: SGHNT and YENEEA. There are 11 residues in the CDR3. A note on this clonotype: Its antigen is as yet unknown.

This chain connects TRBV11-3 to TRBJ2-5; D not resolved. The J call may be incorrect, as the DNA end agrees better with TRBJ2-7. Material: blood. This clonotype was sampled from an older woman in good health. CDR3 loop: CASSSSIEQYF. In nucleotides, the CDR3 is TGTGCCAGCAGCTCTTCAATCGAGCAGTACTTC.